This T cell receptor beta chain was observed in a study of regulatory T cells in long-lasting Graves disease. The TCR beta library used iRepertoire HTBI primers with Arm-PCR amplification of CDR3. Using its own MiXCR run on the multiplex PCR reads, TCRdb lists one record per CDR3 protein. Of 560,000 or so distinct CDR3 sequences in the sample, roughly 15% were seen once. The time point was: newly diagnosed GD, antithyroid drugs for less than 3 months. Scientists built the TCR library using RNA that was extracted from PBMCs. The CDR3 has 15 amino acids. The V and J ends lost 2 bases and 8 bases, in that order; junction bases with no gene match: 8. CDR1 and CDR2 (germline): SGHDN, FVKESK. The sample was also reused in another study, on T cells in Graves' hyperthyroidism and ophthalmopathy. As that report states: The primer set for the first-round RT-PCR of the TCR CDR3 was HTBI.

The TCR was taken from a man aged 18 to 30 with Graves disease. The chain combines TRBV14 with TRBJ2-1; TRBD2 agrees at 8 bases. The source was peripheral blood mononuclear cells (PBMCs), collected at new diagnosis, from a patient treated with antithyroid drugs. The CDR3 DNA follows: TGTGCCAGCAGCCAAATGCTCTTCGGGGGGGATGAGCAGTTCTTC. Protein product: CASSQMLFGGDEQFF.